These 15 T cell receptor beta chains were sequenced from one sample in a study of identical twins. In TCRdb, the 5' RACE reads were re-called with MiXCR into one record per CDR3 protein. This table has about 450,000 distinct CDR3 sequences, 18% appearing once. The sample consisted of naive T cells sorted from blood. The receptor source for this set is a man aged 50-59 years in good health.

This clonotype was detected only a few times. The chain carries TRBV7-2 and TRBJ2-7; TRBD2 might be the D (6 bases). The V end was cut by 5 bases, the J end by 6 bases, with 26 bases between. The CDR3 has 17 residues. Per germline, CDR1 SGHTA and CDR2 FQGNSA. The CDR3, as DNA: TGTGCCAGCAGCCCATATGGAGGGGCGGGGCCACCCCGCGAGCAGTACTTC. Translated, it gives CASSPYGGAGPPREQYF.

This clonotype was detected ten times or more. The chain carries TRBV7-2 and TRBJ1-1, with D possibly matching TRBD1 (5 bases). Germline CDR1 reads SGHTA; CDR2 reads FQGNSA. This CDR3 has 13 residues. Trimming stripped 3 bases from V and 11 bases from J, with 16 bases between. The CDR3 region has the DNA TGTGCCAGCAGCTTTACGTGGGGCGAAGGGGCTTTCTTT. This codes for CASSFTWGEGAFF.

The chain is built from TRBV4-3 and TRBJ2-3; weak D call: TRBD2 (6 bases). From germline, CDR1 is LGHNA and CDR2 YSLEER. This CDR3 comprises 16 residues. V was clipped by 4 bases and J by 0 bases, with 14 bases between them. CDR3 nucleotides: TGCGCCAGCAGCCCCTCGGCGGGGCAGAGCACAGATACGCAGTATTTT. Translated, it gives CASSPSAGQSTDTQYF.

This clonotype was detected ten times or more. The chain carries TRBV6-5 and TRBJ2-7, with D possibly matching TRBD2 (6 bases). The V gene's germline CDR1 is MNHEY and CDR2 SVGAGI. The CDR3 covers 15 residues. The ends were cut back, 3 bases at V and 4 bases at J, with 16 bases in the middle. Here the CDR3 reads CASSYNPTGRYEQYF. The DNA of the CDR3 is TGTGCCAGCAGTTATAATCCGACGGGGAGGTACGAGCAGTACTTC.

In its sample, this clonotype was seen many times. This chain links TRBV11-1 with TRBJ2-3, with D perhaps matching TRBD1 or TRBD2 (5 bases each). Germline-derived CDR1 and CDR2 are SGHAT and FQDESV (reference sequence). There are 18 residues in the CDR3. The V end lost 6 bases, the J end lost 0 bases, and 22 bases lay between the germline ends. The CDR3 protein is CASRPGKSGESSTDTQYF. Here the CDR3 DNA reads TGTGCCAGCAGACCAGGGAAGAGCGGAGAGTCTAGCACAGATACGCAGTATTTT.

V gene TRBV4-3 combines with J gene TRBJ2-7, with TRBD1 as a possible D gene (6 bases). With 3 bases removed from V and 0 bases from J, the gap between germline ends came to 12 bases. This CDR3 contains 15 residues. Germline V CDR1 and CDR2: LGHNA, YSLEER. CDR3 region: CASSQGHQSSYEQYF. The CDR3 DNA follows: TGCGCCAGCAGCCAGGGACACCAGAGCTCCTACGAGCAGTACTTC.

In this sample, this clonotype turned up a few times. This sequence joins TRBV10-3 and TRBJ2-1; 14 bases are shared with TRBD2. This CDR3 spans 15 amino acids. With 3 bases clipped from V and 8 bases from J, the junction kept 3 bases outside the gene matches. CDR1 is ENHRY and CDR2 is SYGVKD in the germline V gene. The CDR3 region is CAISDGTSGSDEQFF. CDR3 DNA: TGTGCCATCAGTGACGGGACTAGCGGGAGCGATGAGCAGTTCTTC.

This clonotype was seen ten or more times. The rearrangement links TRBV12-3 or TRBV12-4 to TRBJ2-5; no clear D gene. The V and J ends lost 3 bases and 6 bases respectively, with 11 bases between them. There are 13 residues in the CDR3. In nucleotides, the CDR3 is TGTGCCAGCAGTTTGACCTGGGGAAAGACCCAGTACTTC. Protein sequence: CASSLTWGKTQYF.

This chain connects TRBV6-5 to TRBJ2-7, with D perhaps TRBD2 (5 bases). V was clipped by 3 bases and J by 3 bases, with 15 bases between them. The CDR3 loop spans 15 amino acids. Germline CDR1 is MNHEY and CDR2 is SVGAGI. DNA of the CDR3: TGTGCCAGCAGTTATCGGGGTGGGCCCAACTACGAGCAGTACTTC. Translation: CASSYRGGPNYEQYF.

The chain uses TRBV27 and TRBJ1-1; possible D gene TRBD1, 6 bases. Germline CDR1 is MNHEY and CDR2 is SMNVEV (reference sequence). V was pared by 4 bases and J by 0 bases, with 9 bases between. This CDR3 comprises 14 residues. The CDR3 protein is CASSWDTMNTEAFF. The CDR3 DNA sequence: TGTGCCAGCAGTTGGGACACCATGAACACTGAAGCTTTCTTT.

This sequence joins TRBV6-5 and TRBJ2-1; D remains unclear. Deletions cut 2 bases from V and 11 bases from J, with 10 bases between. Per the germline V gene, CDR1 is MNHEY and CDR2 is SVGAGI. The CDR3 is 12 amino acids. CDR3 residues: CASSYDGRKQFF. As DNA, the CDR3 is TGTGCCAGCAGTTACGACGGAAGGAAGCAGTTCTTC.

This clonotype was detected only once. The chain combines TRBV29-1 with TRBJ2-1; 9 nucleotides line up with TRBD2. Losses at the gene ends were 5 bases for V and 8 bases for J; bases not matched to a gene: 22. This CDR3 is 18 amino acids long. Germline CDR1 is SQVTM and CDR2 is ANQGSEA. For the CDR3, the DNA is TGCAGCGTTAACCTGGTTCCAGGGTCAGCGGGAGGATACGATGAGCAGTTCTTC. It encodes CSVNLVPGSAGGYDEQFF.

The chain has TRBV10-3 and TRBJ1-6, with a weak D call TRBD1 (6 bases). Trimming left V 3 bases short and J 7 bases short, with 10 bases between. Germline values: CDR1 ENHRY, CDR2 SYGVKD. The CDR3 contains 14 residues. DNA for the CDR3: TGTGCCATCAGTGAAGGGACATCGAATTCACCCCTCCACTTT. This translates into CAISEGTSNSPLHF.

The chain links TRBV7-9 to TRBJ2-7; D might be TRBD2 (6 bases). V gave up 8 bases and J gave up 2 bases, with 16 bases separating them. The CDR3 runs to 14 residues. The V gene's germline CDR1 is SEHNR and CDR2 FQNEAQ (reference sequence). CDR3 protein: CASGRTVIPYEQYF. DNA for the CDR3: TGTGCCAGCGGGAGGACTGTCATTCCCTACGAGCAGTACTTC.

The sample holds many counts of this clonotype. This CDR3 reads CASTSSGTGRNEQFF. The CDR3 nucleotides are TGCGCCAGCACCTCCTCCGGGACAGGGCGGAATGAGCAGTTCTTC. This chain links TRBV23-1 with TRBJ2-1, with 9 positions matching TRBD1. TRBV23-1 is an open reading frame whose function is uncertain. The CDR3 has 15 residues. J was trimmed by 7 bases and V by 7 bases; bases with no gene match: 11.